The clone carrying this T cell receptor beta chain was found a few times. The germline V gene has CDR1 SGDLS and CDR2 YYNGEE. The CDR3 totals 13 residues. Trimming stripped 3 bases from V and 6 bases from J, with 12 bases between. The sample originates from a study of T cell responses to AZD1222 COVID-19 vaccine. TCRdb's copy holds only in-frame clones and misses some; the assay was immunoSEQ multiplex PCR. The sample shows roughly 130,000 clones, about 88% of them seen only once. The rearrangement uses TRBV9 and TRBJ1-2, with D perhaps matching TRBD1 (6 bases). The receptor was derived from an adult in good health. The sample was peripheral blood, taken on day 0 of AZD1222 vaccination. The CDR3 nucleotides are TGTGCCAGCAGCGCCCGGACAGTAGATGGCTACACCTTC. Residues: CASSARTVDGYTF.